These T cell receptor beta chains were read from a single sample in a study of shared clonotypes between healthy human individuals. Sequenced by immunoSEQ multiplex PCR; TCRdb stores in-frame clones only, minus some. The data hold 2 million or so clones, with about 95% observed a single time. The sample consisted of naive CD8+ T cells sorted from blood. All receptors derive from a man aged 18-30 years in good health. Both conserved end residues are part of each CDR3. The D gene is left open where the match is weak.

CDR3 DNA: TGTGCCAGCAGCGTAGATTTTACAGGGGGCACTGGGGCCAACGTCCTGACTTTC
CDR3 protein: CASSVDFTGGTGANVLTF
D gene: TRBD1
V gene: TRBV9
J gene: TRBJ2-6

CDR3 DNA: TGTGCCAGTAGTACTTATGAGGGCTCTGAAGCTTTCTTT
CDR3 protein: CASSTYEGSEAFF
D gene: -
V gene: TRBV19
J gene: TRBJ1-1

CDR3 DNA: TGCGCCAGCAGCCAAGGGCCAGGGACTGGAAACACCATATATTTT
CDR3 protein: CASSQGPGTGNTIYF
D gene: -
V gene: TRBV4-1
J gene: TRBJ1-3

CDR3 DNA: TGTGCCAGCAGCCCCCGGGTCGGGAGCATCCATGAGCAGTTCTTC
CDR3 protein: CASSPRVGSIHEQFF
D gene: -
V gene: TRBV7-6
J gene: TRBJ2-1

CDR3 DNA: TGCGCCAGCAGCCCCAATAGGGCGTACGAGCAGTACTTC
CDR3 protein: CASSPNRAYEQYF
D gene: -
V gene: TRBV4-1
J gene: TRBJ2-7

CDR3 DNA: TGTGCCAGCAGCTTAGAAGGGGAAGAGCCCCAGCATTTT
CDR3 protein: CASSLEGEEPQHF
D gene: -
V gene: TRBV7-9
J gene: TRBJ1-5

CDR3 DNA: TGTGCCAGCAGCACAGGGGGGCGAAATCAAGAGACCCAGTACTTC
CDR3 protein: CASSTGGRNQETQYF
D gene: TRBD1
V gene: TRBV9
J gene: TRBJ2-5

CDR3 DNA: TGTGCCAGCAGCATCGGACAGTCCAACACCGGGGAGCTGTTTTTT
CDR3 protein: CASSIGQSNTGELFF
D gene: -
V gene: TRBV5-6
J gene: TRBJ2-2

CDR3 DNA: TGTGCTAGTGGTCCGGGTGGGGTCACTGAAGCTTTCTTT
CDR3 protein: CASGPGGVTEAFF
D gene: -
V gene: TRBV12-5
J gene: TRBJ1-1

CDR3 DNA: TGTGCCAGTAGTATTGGGGGATCTGAAGCTTTCTTT
CDR3 protein: CASSIGGSEAFF
D gene: -
V gene: TRBV19
J gene: TRBJ1-1